The TCR beta chain under discussion was sequenced for a study of blood T cell repertoires in COVID-19. Clones were sequenced by immunoSEQ multiplex PCR, and TCRdb holds only the in-frame ones, with some missing. In the table there are over 250,000 clones, roughly nine tenths of which are singletons. The sequenced sample was PBMCs or T cells enriched from blood (not recorded which). This receptor was obtained from a man in his sixties who had recovered from COVID-19.

The CDR3 region is CASSLGRMNTEAFF. For the CDR3, the DNA is TGTGCCAGCAGCTTAGGCAGGATGAACACTGAAGCTTTCTTT. V is TRBV7-2 and J is TRBJ1-1; D gene unclear. Germline lookup yields CDR1 SGHTA and CDR2 FQGNSA. This CDR3 has 14 residues. Trimming cost V 1 base and J 0 bases, with 6 bases left between them.